This is a list of T cell receptor beta chains from one sample in a study of CD8+ T cells in alopecia areata. This table comes from immunoSEQ multiplex PCR, and its TCRdb copy is limited to in-frame clones, with some not included. The top ten clones hold more than 0.7% of a sample with 150,000 to 200,000 clones, less than 70% of them seen once. Here the sequenced sample was CD4+ T cells sorted from blood, taken at week 4, from a patient treated with tofacitinib. All receptors derive from a human donor with alopecia areata. The CDR3 runs from the conserved cysteine through the conserved F or W. The D gene is left open where the match is weak. Clone size appears in some rows only: once, few, many, or a class for an expanded clone.

V: TRBV10-3; J: TRBJ1-1; D: TRBD1; size: -; DNA: TGTGCCATCACGGGACAGACCAACACTGAAGCTTTCTTT; CDR3: CAITGQTNTEAFF
V: TRBV5-1; J: TRBJ2-1; D: -; size: -; DNA: TGCGCCAGCAGCGACCTGGCAGGCAATGAGCAGTTCTTC; CDR3: CASSDLAGNEQFF
V: TRBV29-1; J: TRBJ2-7; D: TRBD1; size: -; DNA: TGCAGCACGGTCACCGGGACAGGTTCATCCTACGAGCAGTACTTC; CDR3: CSTVTGTGSSYEQYF
V: TRBV27; J: TRBJ1-5; D: -; size: -; DNA: TGTGCCAGCAGACCCGGAACGGCCCAGCCCCAGCATTTT; CDR3: CASRPGTAQPQHF
V: TRBV5-6; J: TRBJ2-6; D: -; size: -; DNA: TGTGCCAGCAGCGAGGGGATCGGCTCTGGGGCCAACGTCCTGACTTTC; CDR3: CASSEGIGSGANVLTF
V: TRBV10-3; J: TRBJ1-2; D: -; size: -; DNA: TGTGCCATCAGTGAACCCGGGGGCGCGAACTATGGCTACACCTTC; CDR3: CAISEPGGANYGYTF
V: TRBV29-1; J: TRBJ2-3; D: -; size: few; DNA: TGCAGCGTTGAGGGTGCAGTACGCACAGATACGCAGTATTTT; CDR3: CSVEGAVRTDTQYF
V: TRBV5-1; J: TRBJ2-7; D: -; size: -; DNA: TGCGCCAGCAGCTTGGCCGGACAGTACGAGCAGTACTTC; CDR3: CASSLAGQYEQYF
V: TRBV15; J: TRBJ2-5; D: -; size: -; DNA: TGTGCCACCAGCAGCGCTGTCCAAGAGACCCAGTACTTC; CDR3: CATSSAVQETQYF
V: TRBV29-1; J: TRBJ2-2; D: TRBD1; size: -; DNA: TGCAGCGTCCGGACAGGGCTCGCGAACACCGGGGAGCTGTTTTTT; CDR3: CSVRTGLANTGELFF
V: TRBV27; J: TRBJ1-6; D: -; size: -; DNA: TGTGCCAGCAGTTTAGGGCGGCCCTGGGTTTCACCCCTCCACTTT; CDR3: CASSLGRPWVSPLHF
V: TRBV7-2; J: TRBJ2-1; D: TRBD2; size: -; DNA: TGTGCCAGCAGCTCACGGGGGGTTGGGGAGCAGTTCTTC; CDR3: CASSSRGVGEQFF
V: TRBV30; J: TRBJ2-4; D: -; size: few; DNA: TGTGCCTGGAGTGGACTAGCCAAAAACATTCAGTACTTC; CDR3: CAWSGLAKNIQYF
V: TRBV2; J: TRBJ2-5; D: TRBD2; size: -; DNA: TGTGCCAGCAGGGGTGGGGGACTATGGACCCAGTACTTC; CDR3: CASRGGGLWTQYF
V: TRBV4-3; J: TRBJ1-3; D: -; size: -; DNA: TGCGCCAGCAGCCAAGAATCCGGAAACACCATATATTTT; CDR3: CASSQESGNTIYF
V: TRBV30; J: TRBJ1-1; D: -; size: -; DNA: TGCGCCTGGAGCCCATCGAATGGTCGCGCTTTCTTT; CDR3: CAWSPSNGRAFF
V: TRBV9; J: TRBJ1-1; D: -; size: -; DNA: TGTGCCAGCAGCGTAGGTTTCAGTTCGAACACTGAAGCTTTCTTT; CDR3: CASSVGFSSNTEAFF
V: TRBV30; J: TRBJ1-6; D: -; size: -; DNA: TGTGCCTGGAGTTGGCAGGGACGCTCCTATAATTCACCCCTCCACTTT; CDR3: CAWSWQGRSYNSPLHF
V: TRBV29-1; J: TRBJ2-5; D: -; size: -; DNA: TGCAGCGTTGAATCAGGGAATCAAGAGACCCAGTACTTC; CDR3: CSVESGNQETQYF
V: TRBV5-6; J: TRBJ1-5; D: TRBD1; size: -; DNA: TGTGCCAGCAGCTTAGGACAGGGACTCAATCAGCCCCAGCATTTT; CDR3: CASSLGQGLNQPQHF
V: TRBV5-6; J: TRBJ1-6; D: -; size: -; DNA: TGTGCCAGCAACGTGGACAGAGATTCACCCCTCCACTTT; CDR3: CASNVDRDSPLHF
V: TRBV5-1; J: TRBJ1-6; D: -; size: -; DNA: TGCGCCAGCAGCTTGGTGGGGATCTATAATTCACCCCTCCACTTT; CDR3: CASSLVGIYNSPLHF
V: TRBV7-9; J: TRBJ1-4; D: -; size: -; DNA: TGTGCCAGCAGTTTCCCCCCCCAGGTTAAAAAACTGTTTTTT; CDR3: CASSFPPQVKKLFF